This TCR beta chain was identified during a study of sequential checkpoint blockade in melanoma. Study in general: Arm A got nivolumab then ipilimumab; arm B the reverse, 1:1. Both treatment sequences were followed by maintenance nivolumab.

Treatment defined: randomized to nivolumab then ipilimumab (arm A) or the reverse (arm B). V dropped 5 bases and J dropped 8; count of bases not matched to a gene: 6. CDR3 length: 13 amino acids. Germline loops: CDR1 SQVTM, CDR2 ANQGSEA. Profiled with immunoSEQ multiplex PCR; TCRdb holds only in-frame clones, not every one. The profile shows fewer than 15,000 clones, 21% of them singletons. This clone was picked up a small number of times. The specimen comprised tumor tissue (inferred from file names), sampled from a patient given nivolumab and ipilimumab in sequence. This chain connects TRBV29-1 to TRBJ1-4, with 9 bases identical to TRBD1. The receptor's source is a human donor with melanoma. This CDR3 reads CSVTQGANEKLFF. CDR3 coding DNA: TGCAGCGTTACACAGGGGGCGAACGAAAAACTGTTTTTT.